The rows below give T cell receptor beta chains drawn from one sample of a study of T cell repertoires in cytomegalovirus infection. MiXCR, applied by TCRdb to the reads, yields one record per CDR3 protein. The sample carries 160,000 or so distinct CDR3 sequences, 17% recorded once. The material sequenced was CD8+ T cells from PBMCs. Source of these receptors: a human donor in good health (CMV status not recorded). Some clones in this sample may be carry-over from other donors' samples. Each CDR3 is given with its conserved first and last residue. Each record gives: D gene, V gene, J gene, CDR3 protein. D genes are given only for firm matches.

>.|TRBV7-2|TRBJ1-2
CASSQGTGSTNYGYTF
>.|TRBV2|TRBJ2-7
CASSETGKPYEQYF
>.|TRBV6-4|TRBJ1-2
CASSDGNLQGFPNYGYTF
>.|TRBV7-6|TRBJ2-3
CASSSRAPTDTQYF
>.|TRBV7-9|TRBJ2-5
CASRSVVVREDMETQYF
>.|TRBV20-1|TRBJ2-3
CSARPEYSSTDTQYF
>.|TRBV6-2/TRBV6-3|TRBJ2-7
CASSFTEFYEQYF
>.|TRBV7-2|TRBJ2-7
CASSLDSLGRSYEQYF
>.|TRBV7-9|TRBJ2-1
CASSSGIEQFF
>TRBD2|TRBV7-2|TRBJ2-3
CASSINLLAGYTDTQYF
>.|TRBV15|TRBJ2-1
CATSTLSSHNEQFF
>.|TRBV9|TRBJ2-7
CASGTGSEQYF
>.|TRBV29-1|TRBJ1-2
CSVEDLNPGDYGYTF
>TRBD2|TRBV20-1|TRBJ2-1
CSARVSSGGEQFF
>TRBD1|TRBV6-5|TRBJ2-1
CASSAGTGVPYNEQFF
>.|TRBV6-1|TRBJ2-5
CASSEETGRQETQYF
>TRBD2|TRBV6-1|TRBJ2-7
CASSEGLAGAYEQYF
>.|TRBV12-3/TRBV12-4|TRBJ2-1
CASVMGRSYNEQFF
>TRBD1|TRBV7-2|TRBJ1-1
CASSLGDRGVRDTEAFF
>.|TRBV20-1|TRBJ1-5
CSARARVLNSNQPQHF
>TRBD1|TRBV28|TRBJ2-7
CASSIGVTGYSYEQYF
>.|TRBV5-6|TRBJ2-1
CASSLAGAFYNEQFF
>.|TRBV6-5|TRBJ2-1
CASSYFSGDSGAYNEQFF
>.|TRBV6-2/TRBV6-3|TRBJ1-5
CASSFTGRGQPQHF
>TRBD1|TRBV6-2/TRBV6-3|TRBJ2-7
CASSYNRDREAYEQYF
>TRBD1|TRBV7-6|TRBJ2-7
CASSYGQDLSYEQYF